The rows below give T cell receptor beta chains drawn from one sample of a study of Ad26.COV2.S vaccination and SARS-CoV-2 variants. Libraries were prepared by immunoSEQ multiplex PCR; TCRdb keeps only in-frame clonotypes and omits some of them. The sample has about 430,000 clones, 90% seen once; the top ten hold more than 10%. The sample consisted of peripheral blood, taken in a trial of Ad26.COV2.S vaccine versus placebo. The receptor source for this set is a person aged 18-65 years who received the Ad26.COV2.S COVID-19 vaccine or a placebo. CDR3s include the opening cysteine and the closing phenylalanine or tryptophan. D genes are given only for firm matches. Clone size is given for some rows only: seen once, a few or many times, or a class if the clone is expanded.

length,D,J,size,V,CDR3,DNA
14,NA,TRBJ2-5,few,TRBV6-6,CASSSSTYKETQYF,TGTGCCAGCAGTTCCTCGACTTATAAAGAGACCCAGTACTTC
15,NA,TRBJ2-1,NA,TRBV4-2,CASSQTSGTRYEQFF,TGTGCCAGCAGCCAGACCTCCGGGACAAGATATGAGCAGTTCTTC
14,TRBD1,TRBJ2-7,NA,TRBV18,CASSPGTGGYEQYF,TGTGCCAGCTCACCCGGGACAGGGGGCTACGAGCAGTACTTC
14,NA,TRBJ1-6,NA,TRBV6-6,CASSYAGSNSPLHF,TGTGCCAGCAGTTACGCCGGTTCAAATTCACCCCTCCACTTT
15,TRBD2,TRBJ2-7,NA,TRBV5-1,CASPTSGVSSYEQYF,TGCGCCAGCCCCACTAGCGGGGTTTCCTCCTACGAGCAGTACTTC
14,TRBD2,TRBJ2-7,NA,TRBV11-2,CASSLVAGGYEQYF,TGTGCCAGCAGCTTAGTAGCGGGAGGTTACGAGCAGTACTTC
12,NA,TRBJ2-7,NA,TRBV7-9,CASSALGYEQYF,TGTGCCAGCAGCGCATTAGGCTACGAGCAGTACTTC
14,TRBD2,TRBJ2-1,NA,TRBV3-1/TRBV3-2,CASSQDISGGPKFF,TGTGCCAGCAGCCAAGATATCTCGGGAGGACCCAAGTTCTTC
14,NA,TRBJ2-7,once,TRBV6-5,CASSYSGHGSEQYF,TGTGCCAGCAGTTACTCGGGACATGGCTCCGAGCAGTACTTC
14,NA,TRBJ1-5,NA,TRBV2,CASSETGRNQPQHF,TGTGCCAGCAGTGAGACGGGTCGCAATCAGCCCCAGCATTTT
15,TRBD2,TRBJ2-7,NA,TRBV7-2,CASSKTSAHSYEQYF,TGTGCCAGCAGCAAAACTAGCGCCCACTCCTACGAGCAGTACTTC
16,TRBD2,TRBJ2-1,NA,TRBV4-3,CASSQDGRAWGDEQFF,TGCGCCAGCAGCCAAGATGGGAGGGCCTGGGGCGATGAGCAGTTCTTC
13,NA,TRBJ1-1,NA,TRBV7-2,CASSLEGFTEAFF,TGTGCCAGCAGTCTGGAGGGATTCACTGAAGCTTTCTTT
18,TRBD2,TRBJ2-1,NA,TRBV7-2,CASSLVTSGRSTKVEQFF,TGTGCCAGCAGCTTAGTAACTAGCGGGAGGTCTACAAAGGTTGAGCAGTTCTTC
16,TRBD2,TRBJ2-5,NA,TRBV7-9,CASSLIAGGLRETQYF,TGTGCCAGCAGCTTGATAGCGGGAGGGCTGAGGGAGACCCAGTACTTC
16,NA,TRBJ2-7,NA,TRBV7-9,CASSFSTGPSSYEQYF,TGTGCCAGCAGCTTTTCGACGGGTCCTAGCTCCTACGAGCAGTACTTC
14,NA,TRBJ2-1,NA,TRBV19,CASSTHKSVNEQFF,TGTGCCAGTAGTACCCACAAATCCGTCAATGAGCAGTTCTTC
13,NA,TRBJ2-7,NA,TRBV30,CAWSGDGLREQYF,TGTGCCTGGAGTGGCGACGGACTACGGGAGCAGTACTTC
11,NA,TRBJ1-1,NA,TRBV20-1,CSATRATGAFF,TGCAGTGCTACCAGGGCAACGGGAGCTTTCTTT
13,NA,TRBJ2-5,NA,TRBV4-3,CASSQRRQETQYF,TGCGCCAGCAGCCAACGGAGGCAAGAGACCCAGTACTTC
12,NA,TRBJ2-5,NA,TRBV11-1,CASSEGEGTQYF,TGTGCCAGCAGCGAGGGAGAAGGGACCCAGTACTTC
14,TRBD1,TRBJ2-2,NA,TRBV29-1,CSVTTGADTGELFF,TGCAGCGTTACAACAGGGGCGGACACCGGGGAGCTGTTTTTT
15,TRBD1,TRBJ1-6,NA,TRBV20-1,CSASRGLRGTGPLHF,TGCAGTGCTAGTCGCGGACTCCGGGGGACAGGACCCCTCCACTTT